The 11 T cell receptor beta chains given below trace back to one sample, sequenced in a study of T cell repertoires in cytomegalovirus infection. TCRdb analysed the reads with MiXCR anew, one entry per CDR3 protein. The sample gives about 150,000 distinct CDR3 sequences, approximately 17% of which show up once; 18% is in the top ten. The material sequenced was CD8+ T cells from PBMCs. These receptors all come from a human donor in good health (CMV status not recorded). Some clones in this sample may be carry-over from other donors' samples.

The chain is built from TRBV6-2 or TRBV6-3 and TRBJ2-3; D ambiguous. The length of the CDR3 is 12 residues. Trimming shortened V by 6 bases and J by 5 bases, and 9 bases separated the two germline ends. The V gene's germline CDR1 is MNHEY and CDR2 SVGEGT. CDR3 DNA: TGTGCCAGCAGGCCCCTAGGAGATACGCAGTATTTT. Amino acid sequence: CASRPLGDTQYF.

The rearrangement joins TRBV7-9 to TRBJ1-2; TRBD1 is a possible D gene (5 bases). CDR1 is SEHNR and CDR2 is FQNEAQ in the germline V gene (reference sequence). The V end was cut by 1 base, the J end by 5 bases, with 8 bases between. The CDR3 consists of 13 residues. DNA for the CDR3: TGTGCCAGCAGCTTAGAGAGACAGTATGGCTACACCTTC. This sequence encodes CASSLERQYGYTF. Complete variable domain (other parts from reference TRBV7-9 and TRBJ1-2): DTGVSQNPRHKITKRGQNVTFRCDPISEHNRLYWYRQTLGQGPEFLTYFQNEAQLEKSRLLSDRFSAERPKGSFSTLEIQRTEQGDSAMYLCASSLERQYGYTFGSGTRLTVV.

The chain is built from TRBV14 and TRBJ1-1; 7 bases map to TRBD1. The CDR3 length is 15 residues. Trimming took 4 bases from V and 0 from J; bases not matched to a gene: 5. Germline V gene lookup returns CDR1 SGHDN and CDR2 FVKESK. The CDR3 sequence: CASSLRDRMNTEAFF. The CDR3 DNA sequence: TGTGCCAGCAGCCTCCGGGACAGAATGAACACTGAAGCTTTCTTT.

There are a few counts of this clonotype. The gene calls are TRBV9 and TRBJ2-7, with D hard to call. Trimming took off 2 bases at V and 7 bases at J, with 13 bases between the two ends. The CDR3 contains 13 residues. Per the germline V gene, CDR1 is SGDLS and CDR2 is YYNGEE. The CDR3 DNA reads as TGTGCCAGCAGCGTGGGCGGATTGGGGGAGCAGTACTTC. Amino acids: CASSVGGLGEQYF.

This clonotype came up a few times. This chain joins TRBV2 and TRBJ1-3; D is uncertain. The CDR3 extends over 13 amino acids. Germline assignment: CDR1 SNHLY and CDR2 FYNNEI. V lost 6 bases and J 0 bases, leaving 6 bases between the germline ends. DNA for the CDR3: TGTGCCAGCAGCGACAACTCTGGAAACACCATATATTTT. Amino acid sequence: CASSDNSGNTIYF. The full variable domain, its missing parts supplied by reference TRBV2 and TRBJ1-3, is EPEVTQTPSHQVTQMGQEVILRCVPISNHLYFYWYRQILGQKVEFLVSFYNNEISEKSEIFDDQFSVERPDGSNFTLKIRSTKLEDSAMYFCASSDNSGNTIYFGEGSWLTVV.

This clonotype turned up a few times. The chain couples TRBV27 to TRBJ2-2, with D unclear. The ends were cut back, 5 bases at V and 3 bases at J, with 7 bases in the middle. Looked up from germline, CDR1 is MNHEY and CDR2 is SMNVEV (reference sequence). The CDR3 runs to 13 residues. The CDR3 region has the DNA TGTGCCAGCAGTCCTCTATACACCGGGGAGCTGTTTTTT. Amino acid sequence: CASSPLYTGELFF.

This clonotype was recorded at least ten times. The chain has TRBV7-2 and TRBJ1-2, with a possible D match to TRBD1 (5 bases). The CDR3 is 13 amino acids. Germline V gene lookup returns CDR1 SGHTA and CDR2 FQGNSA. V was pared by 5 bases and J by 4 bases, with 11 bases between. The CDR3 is CASSPGTVYGYTF. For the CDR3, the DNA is TGTGCCAGCAGCCCCGGGACCGTCTATGGCTACACCTTC.

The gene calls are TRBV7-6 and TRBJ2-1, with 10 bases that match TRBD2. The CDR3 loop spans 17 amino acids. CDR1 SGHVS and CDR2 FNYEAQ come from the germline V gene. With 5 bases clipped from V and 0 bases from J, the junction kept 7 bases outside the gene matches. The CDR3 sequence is CASSQRSSGSSYNEQFF. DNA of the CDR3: TGTGCCAGCAGCCAGAGGTCTAGCGGGAGCTCCTACAATGAGCAGTTCTTC.

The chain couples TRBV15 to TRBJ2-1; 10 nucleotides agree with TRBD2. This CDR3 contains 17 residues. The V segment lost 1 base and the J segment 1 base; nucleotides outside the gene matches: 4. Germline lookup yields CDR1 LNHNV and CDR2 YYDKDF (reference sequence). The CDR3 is CATSRVSGGLSYNEQFF. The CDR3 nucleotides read TGTGCCACCAGCAGAGTTAGCGGGGGGCTTTCCTACAATGAGCAGTTCTTC.

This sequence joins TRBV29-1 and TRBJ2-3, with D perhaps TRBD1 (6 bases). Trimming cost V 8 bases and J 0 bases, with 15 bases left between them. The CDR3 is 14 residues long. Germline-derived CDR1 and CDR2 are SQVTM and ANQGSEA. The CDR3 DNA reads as TGCAGCACCCAACAGGGCGGCAGCACAGATACGCAGTATTTT. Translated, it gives CSTQQGGSTDTQYF.

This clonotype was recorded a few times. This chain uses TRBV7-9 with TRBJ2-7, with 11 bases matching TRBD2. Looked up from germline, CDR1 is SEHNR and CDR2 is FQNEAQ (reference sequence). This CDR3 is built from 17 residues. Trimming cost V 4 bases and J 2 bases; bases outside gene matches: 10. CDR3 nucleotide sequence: TGTGCCAGCAGCTCCAAACGCCTAGCGGGAGGCCCCTACGAGCAGTACTTC. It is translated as CASSSKRLAGGPYEQYF.